The 6 T cell receptor beta chains below come from one sample, sequenced in a study of OX40 agonist ivuxolimab in advanced cancers. Assay: immunoSEQ multiplex PCR; the TCRdb copy retains only in-frame clones and omits some. This table has tens of thousands of clones, approximately 88% appearing once. Sequencing used CD4+ or CD8+ T cells sorted from blood, obtained in a trial of the OX40 agonist ivuxolimab. These receptors all stem from an adult with an advanced solid tumor such as melanoma, head and neck, liver or kidney cancer.

The CDR3 protein is CASTGYTEAFF. CDR3 bases: TGTGCCAGTACGGGGTACACTGAAGCTTTCTTT. This chain uses TRBV27 with TRBJ1-1; unclear D gene. Germline-derived CDR1 and CDR2 are MNHEY and SMNVEV (reference sequence). The V end lost 9 bases, the J end lost 3 bases, and 8 bases lay between the germline ends. The CDR3 consists of 11 residues.

V gene TRBV19 combines with J gene TRBJ1-5, with no clear D. V lost 1 base to trimming and J lost 5 bases, with 12 bases between them. Germline CDR1 reads LNHDA; CDR2 reads SQIVND (reference sequence). CDR3 length: 15 amino acids. CDR3 in DNA: TGTGCCAGTAGTATAGCCCAATCGCTCCATCAGCCCCAGCATTTT. This translates into CASSIAQSLHQPQHF.

The genes are TRBV5-4 and TRBJ1-2; D unclear. V shed 3 bases and J shed 7 bases, with 16 bases lying between them. Per germline, CDR1 SGHNT and CDR2 YYREEE (reference sequence). The CDR3 is 14 residues long. Here the CDR3 reads CASSSPTVSGGYTF. CDR3 in DNA: TGTGCCAGCAGCTCCCCAACGGTCTCGGGTGGCTACACCTTC.

The V gene is TRBV6-5, the J gene TRBJ1-1; maybe TRBD1 (6 bases). Germline CDR1 reads MNHEY; CDR2 reads SVGAGI. V dropped 6 bases and J dropped 8 bases, with 13 bases sitting between them. CDR3 length: 12 residues. CDR3 coding DNA: TGTGCCAGCAGCTCCGACAGGTACGAAGCTTTCTTT. Its translation: CASSSDRYEAFF.

This chain connects TRBV5-6 to TRBJ2-3; D gene uncertain. Trimming removed 0 bases at V and 14 bases at J, with 13 bases between. The CDR3 length is 12 residues. Germline lookup yields CDR1 SGHDT and CDR2 YYEEEE. The CDR3 nucleotides read TGTGCCAGCAGCTTGGGTAGCTCAGAGTTGTATTTT. Translated: CASSLGSSELYF. The variable domain in full, with the rest retrieved from reference TRBV5-6 and TRBJ2-3, is DAGVTQSPTHLIKTRGQQVTLRCSPKSGHDTVSWYQQALGQGPQFIFQYYEEEERQRGNFPDRFSGHQFPNYSSELNVNALLLGDSALYLCASSLGSSELYFGPGTRLTVL.

This chain uses TRBV29-1 with TRBJ2-2; TRBD1 aligns across 10 bases. The germline CDR1 and CDR2 sequences are SQVTM and ANQGSEA. The CDR3 has 15 amino acids. V dropped 3 bases and J dropped 4; count of bases not matched to a gene: 5. In DNA, the CDR3 is TGCAGCGTTGAGAGGGACAGGGGAAGCACCGGGGAGCTGTTTTTT. Translated, it gives CSVERDRGSTGELFF.